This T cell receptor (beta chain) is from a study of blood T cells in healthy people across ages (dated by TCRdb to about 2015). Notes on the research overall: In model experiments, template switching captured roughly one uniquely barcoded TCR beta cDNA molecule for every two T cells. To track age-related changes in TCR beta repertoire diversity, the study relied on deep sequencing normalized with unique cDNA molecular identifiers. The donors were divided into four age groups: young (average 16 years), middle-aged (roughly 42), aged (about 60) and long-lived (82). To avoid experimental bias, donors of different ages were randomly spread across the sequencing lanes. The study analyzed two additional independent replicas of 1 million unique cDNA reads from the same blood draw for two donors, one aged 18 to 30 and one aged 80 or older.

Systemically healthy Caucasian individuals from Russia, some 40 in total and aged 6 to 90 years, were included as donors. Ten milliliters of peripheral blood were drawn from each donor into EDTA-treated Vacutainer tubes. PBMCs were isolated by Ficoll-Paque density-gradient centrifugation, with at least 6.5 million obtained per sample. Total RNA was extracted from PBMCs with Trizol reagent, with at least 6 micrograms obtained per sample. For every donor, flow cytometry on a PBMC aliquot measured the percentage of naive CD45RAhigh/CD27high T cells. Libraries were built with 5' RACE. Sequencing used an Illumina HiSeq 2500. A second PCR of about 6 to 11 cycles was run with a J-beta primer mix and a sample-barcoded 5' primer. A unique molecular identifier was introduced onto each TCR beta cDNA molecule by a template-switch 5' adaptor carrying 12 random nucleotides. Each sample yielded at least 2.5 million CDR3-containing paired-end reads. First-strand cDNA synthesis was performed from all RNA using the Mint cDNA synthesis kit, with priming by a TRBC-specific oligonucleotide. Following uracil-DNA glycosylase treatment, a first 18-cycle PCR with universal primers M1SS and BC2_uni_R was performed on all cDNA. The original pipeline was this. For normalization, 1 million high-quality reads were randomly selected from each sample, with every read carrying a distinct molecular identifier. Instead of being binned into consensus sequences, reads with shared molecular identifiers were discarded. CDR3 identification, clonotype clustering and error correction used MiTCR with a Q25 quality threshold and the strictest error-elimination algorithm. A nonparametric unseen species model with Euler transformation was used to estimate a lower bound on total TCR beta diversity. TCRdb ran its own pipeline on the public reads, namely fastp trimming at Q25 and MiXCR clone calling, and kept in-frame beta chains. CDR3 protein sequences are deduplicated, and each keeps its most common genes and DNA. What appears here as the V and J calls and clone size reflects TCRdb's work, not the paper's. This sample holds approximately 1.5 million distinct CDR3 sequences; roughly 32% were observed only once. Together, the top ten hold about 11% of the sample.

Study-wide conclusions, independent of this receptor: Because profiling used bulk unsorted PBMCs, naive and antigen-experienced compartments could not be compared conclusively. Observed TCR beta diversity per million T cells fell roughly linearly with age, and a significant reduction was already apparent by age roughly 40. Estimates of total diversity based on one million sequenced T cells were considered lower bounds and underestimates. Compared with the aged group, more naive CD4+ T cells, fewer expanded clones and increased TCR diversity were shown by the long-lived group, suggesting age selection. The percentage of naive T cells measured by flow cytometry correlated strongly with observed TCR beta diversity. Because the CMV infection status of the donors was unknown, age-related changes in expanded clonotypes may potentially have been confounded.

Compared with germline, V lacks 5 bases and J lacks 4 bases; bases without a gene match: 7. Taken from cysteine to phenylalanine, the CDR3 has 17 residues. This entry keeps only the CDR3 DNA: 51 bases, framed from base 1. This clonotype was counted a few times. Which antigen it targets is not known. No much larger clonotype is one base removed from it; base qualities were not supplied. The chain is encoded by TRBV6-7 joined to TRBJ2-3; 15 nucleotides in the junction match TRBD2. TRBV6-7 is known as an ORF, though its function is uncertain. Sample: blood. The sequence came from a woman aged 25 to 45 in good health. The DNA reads TGTGCCAGCAGTGGTCGGACTAGCGGGAGGGAGTCAGATACGCAGTATTTT. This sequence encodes CASSGRTSGRESDTQYF.